The clone carrying this TCR beta chain showed up just a few times. This sample is drawn from a study of blood T cells in healthy people across ages. This CDR3 contains 13 residues. V was shortened by 5 bases and J by 10 bases, with 15 bases between the two germline ends. Germline V gives CDR1 MNHEY, CDR2 SVGEGT. A second PCR, run for roughly 7 to 12 cycles, used a sample-barcoded 5' primer plus a J-beta primer mix. The template-switch adaptor was a 5' adaptor with 12 random nucleotides. It tagged each cDNA molecule. Per-sample output comprised a minimum of 2.5 million paired-end reads containing CDR3. TCRdb re-called the 5' RACE reads with MiXCR, one entry per CDR3 protein. The sample lists about 800,000 distinct CDR3 sequences; about 25% were seen once. These records were also assigned to another study, of T cells of mothers and their children.

The specimen sequenced was blood. The J gene is TRBJ2-1, the V gene TRBV6-2 or TRBV6-3; D tentatively fits TRBD1 or TRBD2 (5 bases each). The receptor's source is a boy between 10 and 17 years old in good health. The CDR3 nucleotides are TGTGCCAGCAGTGCCGGGACGGGACGGGAGCAGTTCTTC. Its protein product is CASSAGTGREQFF.